These 30 T cell receptor beta chains were sequenced from one sample in a study of cytomegalovirus exposure and HLA in healthy donors. Primers included in the PCR were 60 Vbeta and 13 Jbeta primers. Generated by immunoSEQ multiplex PCR, the TCRdb table keeps only in-frame clones and is missing some. Here the sample spans tens of thousands of clones, 64% being singletons. The sequencing input was PBMCs. These receptors all come from a human donor in good health.

The chain has TRBV7-8 and TRBJ2-3, with 10 bases matching TRBD2. The CDR3 is 14 residues long. V shed 7 bases, J shed 7 bases, and the junction held 8 bases outside the gene matches. The germline V gene encodes CDR1 SGHVS and CDR2 FQNEAQ. The CDR3 loop reads CASMERGGRNTQYF. The CDR3 DNA follows: TGTGCCAGCATGGAGCGGGGGGGCAGAAATACGCAGTATTTT.

The chain has TRBV7-2 and TRBJ2-4; D is unresolved. The germline V gene has CDR1 SGHTA and CDR2 FQGNSA. This CDR3 is 14 amino acids long. Trimming took 1 base from V and 0 from J, leaving 4 bases between them. The CDR3 loop is CASSLDRAKNIQYF. Here the CDR3 DNA reads TGTGCCAGCAGCTTAGATAGAGCCAAAAACATTCAGTACTTC. The entire variable domain, with the rest obtained from reference TRBV7-2 and TRBJ2-4, is as follows: GAGVSQSPSNKVTEKGKDVELRCDPISGHTALYWYRQSLGQGLEFLIYFQGNSAPDKSGLPSDRFSAERTGGSVSTLTIQRTQQEDSAVYLCASSLDRAKNIQYFGAGTRLSVL.

In this sample, this clone turned up a few times. V usage is TRBV5-1 and J usage is TRBJ1-2, with D possibly matching TRBD1 (6 bases). The V end was cut by 1 base, the J end by 3 bases, with 16 bases between. The CDR3 contains 16 residues. Germline CDR1 SGHRS, CDR2 YFSETQ. This CDR3 is CASSLWQTRTDYGYTF. In nucleotides, the CDR3 is TGCGCCAGCAGCTTGTGGCAAACACGGACAGACTATGGCTACACCTTC.

The chain joins TRBV7-9 to TRBJ1-2; D is unresolved. The CDR3 totals 16 residues. Trimming shortened V by 3 bases and J by 4 bases, and 18 bases separated the two germline ends. CDR1 is SEHNR, CDR2 FQNEAQ, per germline (reference sequence). DNA for the CDR3: TGTGCCAGCAGCTTCTCAGGACGGGGAATCGCCTATGGCTACACCTTC. Protein sequence: CASSFSGRGIAYGYTF.

The CDR3 DNA follows: TGTGCCAGCAGCCTACAGGGGCTTGAGCAGTTCTTC. Its protein is CASSLQGLEQFF. The V call is TRBV11-2, the J call TRBJ2-1; 7 bases match TRBD1. Germline V gene lookup returns CDR1 SGHAT and CDR2 FQNNGV. This CDR3 is built from 12 residues. V lost 5 bases, J lost 9 bases, and 4 bases stayed unmatched.

The chain combines TRBV29-1 with TRBJ1-4, with D possibly TRBD1 on 6 matching bases. V lost 6 bases, J lost 5 bases, and 22 bases lay in between. The CDR3 extends over 16 amino acids. Germline V gene lookup returns CDR1 SQVTM and CDR2 ANQGSEA. The CDR3 protein is CSVSGTPANLNEKLFF. The CDR3 DNA is TGCAGCGTGTCCGGGACACCCGCCAACTTGAATGAAAAACTGTTTTTT.

This clone has just a few counts. At one end, the junction sequence differs from germline, possibly due to a read error. The chain joins TRBV7-3 to TRBJ1-6; 7 bases match TRBD1. CDR1 and CDR2 (germline): SGHTA, FQGTGA. CDR3 size: 13 residues. The CDR3 coding sequence is TGTGCCAGCAGCGTAACAGGGGCCTCACCCCTCCACTTT. Its translation is CASSVTGASPLHF.

There are a few counts of this clone. The chain employs TRBV5-1 and TRBJ2-3, with TRBD1 as a possible D gene (6 bases). V lost 5 bases and J 5 bases, leaving 12 bases between the germline ends. The CDR3 covers 13 residues. Germline CDR1 reads SGHRS; CDR2 reads YFSETQ. CDR3 bases: TGCGCCAGCAGTCCTACAGGGCTAGATACGCAGTATTTT. This translates into CASSPTGLDTQYF.

The chain recombines TRBV5-6 with TRBJ2-1; 9 bases are a match to TRBD1. Per germline, CDR1 SGHDT and CDR2 YYEEEE. V shed 3 bases and J 2 bases; nucleotides not matched to a gene: 6. The CDR3 length is 16 residues. CDR3 DNA: TGTGCCAGCAGCTCCAACAGGGGGCAGACCTACAATGAGCAGTTCTTC. Protein: CASSSNRGQTYNEQFF. The full variable domain, its missing parts supplied by reference TRBV5-6 and TRBJ2-1, is DAGVTQSPTHLIKTRGQQVTLRCSPKSGHDTVSWYQQALGQGPQFIFQYYEEEERQRGNFPDRFSGHQFPNYSSELNVNALLLGDSALYLCASSSNRGQTYNEQFFGPGTRLTVL.

Points on this clone: Relative to the germline gene, one junction end is altered; a read error may explain this. The rearrangement uses TRBV7-7 and TRBJ2-1; 7 nucleotides agree with TRBD1. The germline CDR1 and CDR2 sequences are SSHAT and FNYEAQ (reference sequence). There are 15 residues in the CDR3. The CDR3 reads CASSLRDSPYNEQFF. CDR3 DNA: TGTGCTAGCAGCCTCCGGGACAGCCCTTACAATGAGCAGTTCTTC.

This chain links TRBV6-5 with TRBJ2-3, with D perhaps TRBD1 (6 bases). With 8 bases removed from V and 1 base from J, the gap between germline ends came to 16 bases. Germline loops: CDR1 MNHEY, CDR2 SVGAGI. The CDR3 sequence is 15 residues long. Here the CDR3 reads CASGKQGLGTDTQYF. For the CDR3, the DNA is TGTGCCAGCGGCAAACAGGGTCTGGGCACAGATACGCAGTATTTT.

The chain has TRBV5-1 and TRBJ2-7; no firm D call. V shed 2 bases and J shed 3 bases, with 9 bases lying between them. This CDR3 spans 13 amino acids. The germline V gene encodes CDR1 SGHRS and CDR2 YFSETQ. CDR3 coding DNA: TGCGCCAGCAGCTTCGGTCATAACTACGAGCAGTACTTC. Its translation is CASSFGHNYEQYF.

This chain uses TRBV29-1 with TRBJ2-3; the match to TRBD1 covers 8 bases. This CDR3 is built from 12 residues. Losses at the gene ends were 8 bases for V and 5 bases for J; bases not matched to a gene: 6. CDR1 is SQVTM and CDR2 is ANQGSEA in the germline V gene. Here the CDR3 reads CSMDRVVDTQYF. The CDR3 DNA sequence: TGCAGCATGGACAGGGTGGTAGATACGCAGTATTTT.

The rearrangement joins TRBV9 to TRBJ2-2, with TRBD1 matching over 9 bases. CDR3 length equals 15 residues. The V segment lost 4 bases and the J segment 6 bases; nucleotides outside the gene matches: 7. Germline assignment: CDR1 SGDLS and CDR2 YYNGEE. For the CDR3, the DNA is TGTGCCAGCAGCCCACCGGGACAGGGTGCCGGGGAGCTGTTTTTT. Translation: CASSPPGQGAGELFF. Full variable domain (missing parts from reference TRBV9 and TRBJ2-2): DSGVTQTPKHLITATGQRVTLRCSPRSGDLSVYWYQQSLDQGLQFLIQYYNGEERAKGNILERFSAQQFPDLHSELNLSSLELGDSALYFCASSPPGQGAGELFFGEGSRLTVL.

The chain carries TRBV19 and TRBJ2-5; 9 bases are a match to TRBD2. V lost 7 bases, J lost 11 bases, and 8 bases stayed unmatched. The CDR3 runs 12 residues. CDR1 is LNHDA, CDR2 SQIVND, per germline (reference sequence). In nucleotides, the CDR3 is TGTGCCAGTAAACCAGCGGGGGGCCCACAGTACTTC. Protein: CASKPAGGPQYF.

V usage is TRBV5-1 and J usage is TRBJ2-2; 10 nucleotides line up with TRBD2. The CDR3 consists of 15 residues. CDR1 and CDR2 (germline): SGHRS, YFSETQ. J lost 7 bases, V lost 1 base, and 4 bases had no gene match. CDR3 protein: CASSLRLAGVGELFF. The CDR3, as DNA: TGCGCCAGCAGCTTGCGCCTAGCGGGGGTCGGGGAGCTGTTTTTT.

This clone was recorded once. The chain recombines TRBV9 with TRBJ2-5; D gene unclear. The CDR3 is 16 residues long. The V end was cut by 3 bases, the J end by 2 bases, with 17 bases between. Looked up from germline, CDR1 is SGDLS and CDR2 is YYNGEE. CDR3 nucleotides: TGTGCCAGCAGCGATGGGCCGCAGGTGATACAAGAGACCCAGTACTTC. It codes for CASSDGPQVIQETQYF.

The V and J genes are TRBV4-3 and TRBJ1-2, with TRBD1 identical over 8 bases. The germline V gene has CDR1 LGHNA and CDR2 YSLEER. The CDR3 spans 16 residues. V trimming: 3 bases; J trimming: 8 bases; junction bases outside the gene matches: 14. DNA of the CDR3: TGCGCCAGCAGCCAGCTGGGACAGGCGAAGGGTTGGGGCTACACCTTC. It yields the protein CASSQLGQAKGWGYTF.

The chain uses TRBV7-9 and TRBJ2-5; TRBD2 agrees at 7 bases. The CDR3 covers 18 residues. Germline trimming cut 4 bases from V and 5 bases from J; bases unmatched to any gene: 19. Germline V gene data show CDR1 as SEHNR and CDR2 as FQNEAQ (reference sequence). The chain's CDR3 is CASSSPRGVAGLGETQYF. The CDR3, as DNA: TGTGCCAGCAGCTCCCCGCGGGGAGTAGCGGGTTTAGGGGAGACCCAGTACTTC.

The chain is built from TRBV11-3 and TRBJ2-3; D possibly corresponds to TRBD2 (5 bases). The germline CDR1 and CDR2 sequences are SGHNT and YENEEA. This CDR3 spans 14 amino acids. Trimming took 0 bases from V and 8 from J, leaving 12 bases between them. CDR3 sequence: CASSLEPVRVTQYF. As DNA, the CDR3 is TGTGCCAGCAGCTTAGAACCCGTGAGGGTTACGCAGTATTTT.

This clone was observed a few times. V is TRBV27 and J is TRBJ2-7; 12 bases align to TRBD2. The length of the CDR3 is 17 residues. Germline V CDR1 and CDR2: MNHEY, SMNVEV (reference sequence). The ends lost 6 bases at V and 0 bases at J; junction bases unmatched: 9. The CDR3 coding sequence is TGTGCCAGCAGCCCTAAAACTAGCGGGGGGACCTCCTACGAGCAGTACTTC. Translation: CASSPKTSGGTSYEQYF.

The J gene is TRBJ2-2, the V gene TRBV5-1; 8 bases are shared with TRBD1. Looked up from germline, CDR1 is SGHRS and CDR2 is YFSETQ. The V segment lost 3 bases and the J segment 4 bases; nucleotides outside the gene matches: 11. This CDR3 has 17 amino acids. The CDR3 nucleotides are TGCGCCAGCAGCTCCTGGTCCGGACAGGGAAGCACCGGGGAGCTGTTTTTT. It translates to CASSSWSGQGSTGELFF.

The CDR3 is CAISEPYWYNEQFF. In DNA, the CDR3 is TGTGCCATCAGTGAGCCTTACTGGTACAATGAGCAGTTCTTC. This chain connects TRBV10-3 to TRBJ2-1; D not certain. Trimming left V 2 bases short and J 4 bases short, with 9 bases between. Germline V gene sequence: CDR1 ENHRY, CDR2 SYGVKD. This CDR3 comprises 14 residues.

This clone was detected only once. V usage is TRBV6-1 and J usage is TRBJ1-2; possible D gene TRBD1, 6 bases. There are 14 residues in the CDR3. Germline V gives CDR1 MNHNS, CDR2 SASEGT. The ends were cut back, 6 bases at V and 2 bases at J, with 13 bases in the middle. CDR3 protein: CASRIGQTNYGYTF. CDR3 sequence (DNA): TGTGCCAGCAGGATAGGACAGACGAACTATGGCTACACCTTC.

This chain uses TRBV6-5 with TRBJ2-1; no definite D call. Germline CDR1 reads MNHEY; CDR2 reads SVGAGI. V lost 0 bases, J lost 7 bases, and 4 bases lay in between. The CDR3 consists of 12 residues. The CDR3 protein is CASSYSRNEQFF. The CDR3 nucleotides read TGTGCCAGCAGTTACTCGAGAAATGAGCAGTTCTTC.

The CDR3 DNA follows: TGTGCCAGCAGTGAAATTATAGGACTAGCTGCAGAGACCCAGTACTTC. Protein sequence: CASSEIIGLAAETQYF. V usage is TRBV2 and J usage is TRBJ2-5; 8 bases align to TRBD2. The V and J ends lost 2 bases and 4 bases, in that order; junction bases with no gene match: 9. CDR3 length: 16 residues. Per germline, CDR1 SNHLY and CDR2 FYNNEI. The full variable domain, with the rest looked up from reference TRBV2 and TRBJ2-5, is EPEVTQTPSHQVTQMGQEVILRCVPISNHLYFYWYRQILGQKVEFLVSFYNNEISEKSEIFDDQFSVERPDGSNFTLKIRSTKLEDSAMYFCASSEIIGLAAETQYFGPGTRLLVL.

The chain recombines TRBV7-2 with TRBJ2-5, with TRBD1 matching 8 bases. The CDR3 covers 15 residues. Trimming cost V 1 base and J 4 bases; bases outside gene matches: 5. Germline assignment: CDR1 SGHTA and CDR2 FQGNSA. The CDR3 reads CASSLGTGSIETQYF. For the CDR3, the DNA is TGTGCCAGCAGCTTAGGGACAGGGTCGATAGAGACCCAGTACTTC.

This chain connects TRBV4-1 to TRBJ2-7; D might be TRBD1 (6 bases). This CDR3 has 16 residues. Per germline, CDR1 MGHRA and CDR2 YSYEKL. V lost 0 bases, J lost 3 bases, and 15 bases lay in between. DNA for the CDR3: TGCGCCAGCAGCCAAGATATGGCAGGGGCTTACTACGAGCAGTACTTC. It is translated as CASSQDMAGAYYEQYF.

The chain is built from TRBV13 and TRBJ2-3; 14 bases are shared with TRBD2. CDR3 length: 16 amino acids. Germline CDR1 is PRHDT and CDR2 is FYEKMQ (reference sequence). V lost 5 bases to trimming and J lost 4 bases; unmatched junction nucleotides: 5. CDR3 amino acids: CASSPRTSGGSDTQYF. As DNA, the CDR3 is TGTGCCAGCAGCCCTAGGACTAGCGGGGGGTCAGATACGCAGTATTTT.

V usage is TRBV11-2 and J usage is TRBJ1-1, with 9 bases fitting TRBD1. Per the germline V gene, CDR1 is SGHAT and CDR2 is FQNNGV. Losses at the gene ends were 5 bases for V and 4 bases for J; bases not matched to a gene: 11. The CDR3 has 16 amino acids. CDR3 region: CASSGVTGGGGTEAFF. The CDR3 nucleotides are TGTGCCAGCAGCGGGGTTACAGGGGGCGGAGGCACTGAAGCTTTCTTT.